These T cell receptor beta chains were read from a single sample in a study of blood T cells in healthy people across ages. Using its own MiXCR run on the 5' RACE reads, TCRdb lists one record per CDR3 protein. The table shows about 640,000 distinct CDR3 sequences, with 58% occurring only once. Sequenced material: blood. The origin of the receptors is a man aged 60 to 69 in good health. Each CDR3 is given with its conserved first and last residue. D genes are given only for firm matches.

>TRBV29-1|TRBJ1-2|9|-
CSAGPEHTF
>TRBV20-1|TRBJ1-4|12|-
CSARGNGENLFF
>TRBV5-1|-|13|-
CASSSANQETQYF
>TRBV6-1|TRBJ1-1|13|-
CASSAGTYYEAFF
>TRBV9|TRBJ2-3|16|-
CASSAVEDRLTDTQYF
>TRBV28|TRBJ2-5|14|-
CAGQTGGPQETQYF
>TRBV6-5|TRBJ1-2|12|TRBD1
CASRGQGSGYTF
>TRBV6-2/TRBV6-3|TRBJ2-7|15|TRBD1
CASSRPPGQVYEQYF
>TRBV29-1|TRBJ1-2|12|-
CSALDGNYGYTF
>TRBV28|TRBJ1-2|17|TRBD1
CASNPGTGGSFNYGYTF
>TRBV14|TRBJ2-5|17|TRBD2
CASSRWWTSGGRETQYF
>TRBV6-1|TRBJ2-7|14|-
CASSSLDPSYEQYF
>TRBV5-1|-|14|-
CASSSGRGTYEQYF
>TRBV3-1|TRBJ2-7|15|TRBD1
CASSQEGTGVAEQYF